The 8 T cell receptor beta chains below all came from one sample that was sequenced in a study of Graves' ophthalmopathy and Graves' hyperthyroidism. RNA served as the template for amplifying TCR beta CDR3 regions. Second-round multiplex PCR came after a first-round RT-PCR that employed HTBI primers. TCRdb re-called the multiplex PCR reads through MiXCR, storing one row per CDR3 protein. The table shows hundreds of thousands of distinct CDR3 sequences, with 20% to 25% occurring only once. The sample consisted of peripheral blood. The receptors here all came from a woman under 30 with stable Graves' hyperthyroidism. Some clones in this sample may be carry-over from other donors' samples.

This clonotype occurred many times. This rearrangement joins TRBV20-1 to TRBJ2-7; 12 positions agree with TRBD1. This CDR3 has 14 residues. The trim removed 6 bases at V and 1 base at J, leaving 4 bases unmatched. Germline CDR1 reads DFQATT; CDR2 reads SNEGSKA (reference sequence). The CDR3 is CSAAGQGASYEQYF. The CDR3 region has the DNA TGCAGTGCGGCGGGACAGGGGGCTTCCTACGAGCAGTACTTC.

This sequence joins TRBV5-1 and TRBJ2-2, with TRBD2 identical over 8 bases. V shed 2 bases and J 5 bases; nucleotides not matched to a gene: 5. There are 15 residues in the CDR3. Germline CDR1 and CDR2: SGHRS and YFSETQ. In nucleotides, the CDR3 is TGCGCCAGCAGCTTAACTAGCGGTAGGACCGGGGAGCTGTTTTTT. It yields the protein CASSLTSGRTGELFF.

The CDR3 reads CASSQRDRSQETQYF. CDR3 sequence (DNA): TGTGCCAGCTCACAAAGGGACAGAAGCCAAGAGACCCAGTACTTC. The rearrangement links TRBV18 to TRBJ2-5; TRBD1 matches at 7 bases. The CDR3 runs to 15 residues. Germline CDR1 reads KGHSH; CDR2 reads LQKENI. V was clipped by 4 bases and J by 1 base; unmatched bases: 6.

This chain connects TRBV28 to TRBJ2-5; D is possibly TRBD2 (6 bases). The V and J ends lost 7 bases and 5 bases respectively, with 23 bases between them. Germline V gives CDR1 MDHEN, CDR2 SYDVKM. The CDR3 covers 16 residues. CDR3 sequence: CASNQPPGVPGETQYF. DNA for the CDR3: TGTGCCAGCAACCAACCCCCGGGGGTCCCAGGGGAGACCCAGTACTTC.

This clonotype occurred many times. The V gene is TRBV11-2, the J gene TRBJ2-2; no reliable D call. Germline CDR1 reads SGHAT; CDR2 reads FQNNGV. The V end lost 1 base, the J end lost 6 bases, and 12 bases lay between the germline ends. The CDR3 loop spans 15 amino acids. The CDR3 spells CASSLGVSFSGELFF. CDR3 DNA: TGTGCCAGCAGCTTAGGGGTTAGCTTCTCCGGGGAGCTGTTTTTT.

This clonotype was observed a few times. V and J are TRBV10-1 and TRBJ2-7; 9 bases agree with TRBD2. The CDR3 covers 15 residues. Germline V lookup: CDR1 WNHNN, CDR2 SYGVQD (reference sequence). V dropped 6 bases and J dropped 1; count of bases not matched to a gene: 7. Here the CDR3 DNA reads TGCGCCAGCAGCCCTCGGACTAGCGAGTCCTACGAGCAGTACTTC. Translating gives CASSPRTSESYEQYF.

This chain connects TRBV7-2 to TRBJ1-2, with a tentative D call TRBD1 (5 bases). CDR3 length equals 13 residues. Germline V gene lookup returns CDR1 SGHTA and CDR2 FQGNSA. V shed 7 bases and J shed 8 bases, with 17 bases lying between them. This CDR3 is CASIVSREGGYTF. The CDR3 DNA sequence: TGTGCCAGCATCGTTTCCAGGGAGGGAGGCTACACCTTC.

The chain joins TRBV10-1 to TRBJ1-2; D unclear. This CDR3 has 11 amino acids. CDR1 WNHNN and CDR2 SYGVQD come from the germline V gene (reference sequence). The V end lost 3 bases, the J end lost 6 bases, and 5 bases lay between the germline ends. Written as DNA, the CDR3 is TGCGCCAGCAGTGAAAGGGATGGCTACACCTTC. Amino acids: CASSERDGYTF.